The 5 T cell receptor beta chains presented below share a single source sample, sequenced in a study of brain T cells in children with intractable seizures. Sequencing used immunoSEQ multiplex PCR; TCRdb keeps in-frame clones, though not all of them. The sample carries tens of thousands of clones, under 95% recorded once. Sequenced material: peripheral blood, taken at surgery. Receptors originate from a girl aged 2 to 9 with Rasmussen encephalitis and intractable seizures.

This rearrangement joins TRBV5-4 to TRBJ1-4; 10 nucleotides match TRBD1. This CDR3 has 14 residues. V was pared by 2 bases and J by 7 bases, with 2 bases of the junction left unmatched. CDR1 is SGHNT, CDR2 YYREEE, per germline (reference sequence). Written as DNA, the CDR3 is TGTGCCAGCAGCTTCGACAGGGGGCCTGAAAAACTGTTTTTT. Its translation: CASSFDRGPEKLFF.

V and J are TRBV30 and TRBJ1-1; D unresolved. This CDR3 has 13 amino acids. Germline CDR1 GTSNPN, CDR2 SVGIG (reference sequence). V gave up 2 bases and J gave up 6 bases, with 13 bases separating them. The CDR3 reads CAWSTQVGSEAFF. CDR3 DNA sequence: TGTGCCTGGAGTACCCAGGTAGGATCTGAAGCTTTCTTT. Variable domain in full (rest from reference TRBV30 and TRBJ1-1): SQTIHQWPATLVQPVGSPLSLECTVEGTSNPNLYWYRQAAGRGLQLLFYSVGIGQISSEVPQNLSASRPQDRQFILSSKKLLLSDSGFYLCAWSTQVGSEAFFGQGTRLTVV.

This clone was seen a single time. The rearrangement uses TRBV18 and TRBJ1-5; D is uncertain. The V gene lost 2 bases and the J gene lost 6 bases, with 8 bases spanning the gap. This CDR3 is 13 amino acids long. CDR1 and CDR2 (germline): KGHSH, LQKENI. CDR3 in DNA: TGTGCCAGCTCACCAGGGGAGGGTCAGCCCCAGCATTTT. Translating gives CASSPGEGQPQHF.

The CDR3 bases are TGTGCCAGCAGTTACTCCCCCCAGGTGGCCCAGTACTTC. It codes for CASSYSPQVAQYF. The chain joins TRBV6-2 or TRBV6-3 to TRBJ2-5; D gene ambiguous. Germline lookup yields CDR1 MNHEY and CDR2 SVGEGT. The length of the CDR3 is 13 residues. The ends were cut back, 0 bases at V and 9 bases at J, with 11 bases in the middle.

This chain connects TRBV6-2 or TRBV6-3 to TRBJ1-1; no clear D gene. This CDR3 has 16 residues. Per germline, CDR1 MNHEY and CDR2 SVGEGT. V was trimmed by 0 bases and J by 1 base, leaving 12 bases between them. The CDR3 is CASSYSGKTPNTEAFF. The CDR3 DNA reads TGTGCCAGCAGTTACTCAGGAAAGACCCCGAACACTGAAGCTTTCTTT.